What follows are 7 T cell receptor beta chains derived from one specimen sequenced in a study of graft-versus-host responses after intestinal transplantation. Clones were sequenced by immunoSEQ multiplex PCR, and TCRdb holds only the in-frame ones, with some missing. There are about 100,000 clones in the sample; roughly 87% occur only once, and 0.85% to 1% lies in the top ten. These receptors have no identified antigens. The sample here was unstimulated CD4+ T cells sorted from spleen or lymph node cells, taken before transplant. These receptors were obtained from a human donor who was the organ donor for an intestinal transplant.

This clone was seen a few times. The CDR3 sequence is CASSHRQGTDTQYF. CDR3 bases: TGTGCCAGCAGCCACAGACAGGGCACAGATACGCAGTATTTT. The chain links TRBV7-2 to TRBJ2-3; D might be TRBD1 (6 bases). CDR3 length: 14 residues. Germline loops: CDR1 SGHTA, CDR2 FQGNSA. Trimming stripped 5 bases from V and 1 base from J, with 10 bases between.

This chain joins TRBV7-9 and TRBJ2-3; 7 bases are shared with TRBD2. Unmatched junction bases numbered 3, after V lost 3 bases and J lost 6 bases. Germline V gives CDR1 SEHNR, CDR2 FQNEAQ (reference sequence). This CDR3 has 13 amino acids. The DNA for the CDR3 is TGTGCCAGCAGCTTCATTAGCGGGGATACGCAGTATTTT. Protein: CASSFISGDTQYF.

This chain uses TRBV6-5 with TRBJ1-1; perhaps TRBD1 as D (5 bases). V shed 5 bases and J shed 5 bases, with 18 bases lying between them. Germline V gene data show CDR1 as MNHEY and CDR2 as SVGAGI. This CDR3 spans 15 amino acids. CDR3: CASSQLNPGKTEAFF. CDR3 bases: TGTGCCAGCAGTCAACTTAACCCAGGGAAGACTGAAGCTTTCTTT.

The chain recombines TRBV10-3 with TRBJ1-2, with D unclear. The CDR3 has 11 residues. Looked up from germline, CDR1 is ENHRY and CDR2 is SYGVKD. V shed 11 bases and J shed 7 bases, with 14 bases lying between them. CDR3 sequence: CAVKGGLGYTF. For the CDR3, the DNA is TGTGCCGTCAAGGGCGGCCTTGGCTACACCTTC.

This chain connects TRBV5-1 to TRBJ1-4, with D possibly matching TRBD1 (6 bases). Germline assignment: CDR1 SGHRS and CDR2 YFSETQ. Trimming stripped 0 bases from V and 6 bases from J, with 12 bases between. The CDR3 length is 15 residues. CDR3: CASSLEGGSYEKLFF. CDR3 nucleotide sequence: TGCGCCAGCAGCTTGGAAGGGGGTTCGTATGAAAAACTGTTTTTT.

This clone was counted a single time. This chain connects TRBV2 to TRBJ1-4; 9 nucleotides line up with TRBD1. Germline assignment: CDR1 SNHLY and CDR2 FYNNEI. CDR3 size: 15 residues. The junction had 16 bases not matched to a gene; V was cut back by 8 bases and J by 12 bases. The CDR3 region has the DNA TGTGCCAGCTTGGAAGGTCGGACAGGGGTCCGGGAACTGTTTTTT. It is translated as CASLEGRTGVRELFF.

The rearrangement uses TRBV4-2 and TRBJ1-2; no reliable D call. The CDR3 extends over 15 amino acids. CDR1 LGHNA and CDR2 YNFKEQ come from the germline V gene. The V end was cut by 0 bases, the J end by 10 bases, with 18 bases between. The CDR3: CASSQEGGKQSPYTF. Written as DNA, the CDR3 is TGTGCCAGCAGCCAAGAAGGCGGGAAACAGTCCCCCTACACCTTC.